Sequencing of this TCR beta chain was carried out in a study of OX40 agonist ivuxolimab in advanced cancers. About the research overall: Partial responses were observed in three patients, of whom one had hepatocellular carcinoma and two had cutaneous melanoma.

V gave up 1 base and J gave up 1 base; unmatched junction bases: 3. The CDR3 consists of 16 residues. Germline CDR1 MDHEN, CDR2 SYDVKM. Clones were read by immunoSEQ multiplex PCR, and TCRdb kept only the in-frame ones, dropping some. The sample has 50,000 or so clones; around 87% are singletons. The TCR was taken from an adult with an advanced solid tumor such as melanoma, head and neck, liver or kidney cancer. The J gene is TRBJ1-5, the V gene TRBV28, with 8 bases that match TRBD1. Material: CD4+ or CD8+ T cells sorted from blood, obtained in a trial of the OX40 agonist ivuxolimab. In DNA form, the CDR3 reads TGTGCCAGCAGTTTATCAGGGGGCGCGAGCAATCAGCCCCAGCATTTT. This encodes CASSLSGGASNQPQHF.